This TCR beta chain was profiled in a study of blood T cell repertoires in COVID-19. Overall study context: T cells, B-cell-depleted T cells, or PBMCs supplied cDNA or gDNA.

Germline lookup yields CDR1 MDHEN and CDR2 SYDVKM. The CDR3 is 13 residues long. Trimming removed 5 bases at V and 8 bases at J, with 13 bases between. Sequenced by immunoSEQ multiplex PCR; TCRdb stores in-frame clones only, minus some. The repertoire has approximately 92,000 clones, around three quarters of them found once; the top ten carry roughly 8.6%. Sequencing used peripheral blood. This receptor was taken from a man between 45 and 60 years old who had recovered from COVID-19. The chain recombines TRBV28 with TRBJ1-3; no clear D gene. DNA of the CDR3: TGTGCCAGCAGTCTCGGGGTTAGGGACACCATATATTTT. Encoded protein: CASSLGVRDTIYF.